The 4 T cell receptor beta chains listed next were all sequenced from one sample in a study of shared clonotypes between healthy human individuals. In the naive CD8 group, cells lacked CD45RO and were positively selected for CCR7, so terminally differentiated effector memory CD45RA+ cells were left out. The repertoire was sequenced with immunoSEQ multiplex PCR; TCRdb's copy has only in-frame clones and lacks some. The data show approximately 2,000,000 clones, 85% to 95% seen once. The specimen sequenced was naive CD8+ T cells from PBMCs. These receptors were taken from a man between 18 and 35 years old in good health. Some clones in this sample may be carry-over from other donors' samples.

The chain is built from TRBV12-5 and TRBJ2-7; the D is unclear. V lost 3 bases and J 6 bases, leaving 12 bases between the germline ends. The CDR3 runs to 13 residues. From germline, CDR1 is LGHNT and CDR2 FRNRAP. DNA for the CDR3: TGTGCTAGTGGTTTAAGTATGAGGTCCGAGCAGTACTTC. Translated, it gives CASGLSMRSEQYF.

The genes are TRBV16 and TRBJ1-2; D perhaps matches TRBD1 (5 bases). The CDR3 spans 13 residues. Trimming shortened V by 4 bases and J by 12 bases, and 18 bases separated the two germline ends. Germline-derived CDR1 and CDR2 are KGHSY and FQNENV. In nucleotides, the CDR3 is TGTGCCAGCAGCCTCCAGCGGGGCTTCGGAGACACCTTC. Translating it yields CASSLQRGFGDTF.

CDR3 amino acids: CASSQDLVDSTLNTEAFF. The CDR3 DNA sequence: TGCGCCAGCAGCCAAGATCTAGTAGACAGCACCTTGAACACTGAAGCTTTCTTT. The rearrangement uses TRBV4-3 and TRBJ1-1, with a possible D match to TRBD1 (5 bases). Trimming removed 0 bases from V and 0 bases from J, with 17 bases in between. Germline-derived CDR1 and CDR2 are LGHNA and YSLEER. This CDR3 is 18 amino acids long.

As concerns this clone: The junction shows a germline mismatch at one end, possibly a read error. This chain joins TRBV19 and TRBJ2-2; TRBD2 might be the D (6 bases). Germline values: CDR1 LNHDA, CDR2 SQIVND (reference sequence). The CDR3 is 14 amino acids. The CDR3 protein is CASSLGTSTRELFF. As DNA, the CDR3 is TGTGCCAGTAGTCTCGGGACTTCCACCAGGGAGCTGTTTTTT.